One and the same sample provided the 16 T cell receptor beta chains below, sequenced in a study of OX40 agonist ivuxolimab in advanced cancers. The protocol was immunoSEQ multiplex PCR, while the TCRdb copy is restricted to in-frame clones and leaves out a portion. This sample carries around 70,000 clones, 65% to 90% of them seen once, and the ten largest clones take 0.5% to 0.55%. The starting material was CD4+ or CD8+ T cells sorted from blood, obtained in a trial of the OX40 agonist ivuxolimab. The receptor set was obtained from an adult with an advanced solid tumor such as melanoma, head and neck, liver or kidney cancer.

Here the CDR3 reads CASSYQRNEQFF. In nucleotides, the CDR3 is TGTGCCAGCAGCTATCAGAGGAATGAGCAGTTCTTC. The chain recombines TRBV7-2 with TRBJ2-1; no clear D. The CDR3 spans 12 residues. CDR1 and CDR2 from the germline V gene are SGHTA and FQGNSA. V was cut by 4 bases and J by 7 bases, with 8 bases left in between.

This rearrangement joins TRBV11-3 to TRBJ2-3; 8 nucleotides align to TRBD1. Germline CDR1 is SGHNT and CDR2 is YENEEA. The CDR3 has 16 amino acids. Trimming removed 5 bases from V and 3 bases from J; junction bases left unmatched: 10. The CDR3 coding sequence is TGTGCCAGCAGCCCAGACGGGCAGGGGGCAACAGATACGCAGTATTTT. Residues: CASSPDGQGATDTQYF.

A note on this clone: Other DNA sequences in the same sample also yield this CDR3. This chain links TRBV7-2 with TRBJ2-5; D remains unclear. Deletions cut 1 base from V and 5 bases from J, with 2 bases between. The CDR3 consists of 11 residues. Per germline, CDR1 SGHTA and CDR2 FQGNSA. In DNA form, the CDR3 reads TGTGCCAGCAGCTTAGTGGAGACCCAGTACTTC. The encoded protein is CASSLVETQYF.

The V call is TRBV11-2, the J call TRBJ2-3; 8 nucleotides align to TRBD2. This CDR3 is built from 11 residues. The junction had 0 bases not matched to a gene; V was cut back by 5 bases and J by 8 bases. Germline V gene data show CDR1 as SGHAT and CDR2 as FQNNGV. CDR3 in amino acids: CASSRGGTQYF. The CDR3 nucleotides are TGTGCCAGCAGCCGGGGGGGTACGCAGTATTTT.

The V gene is TRBV28, the J gene TRBJ1-1; D call uncertain. The CDR3 is 13 amino acids. V gave up 5 bases and J gave up 1 base, with 8 bases separating them. The V gene's germline CDR1 is MDHEN and CDR2 SYDVKM. The CDR3 region has the DNA TGTGCCAGCAGTCCCACAGCGAACACTGAAGCTTTCTTT. It yields the protein CASSPTANTEAFF. The variable domain in full, completed from reference TRBV28 and TRBJ1-1, reads DVKVTQSSRYLVKRTGEKVFLECVQDMDHENMFWYRQDPGLGLRLIYFSYDVKMKEKGDIPEGYSVSREKKERFSLILESASTNQTSMYLCASSPTANTEAFFGQGTRLTVV.

The chain employs TRBV4-2 and TRBJ1-6, with TRBD1 identical over 8 bases. The CDR3 runs 15 residues. Germline CDR1 and CDR2: LGHNA and YNFKEQ. V trimming: 4 bases; J trimming: 5 bases; junction bases outside the gene matches: 4. The CDR3 protein is CASSPQTGDNSPLHF. CDR3 coding DNA: TGTGCCAGCAGCCCTCAGACAGGGGATAATTCACCCCTCCACTTT.

V and J are TRBV6-5 and TRBJ2-7; D is undetermined. This CDR3 spans 13 amino acids. CDR1 MNHEY and CDR2 SVGAGI come from the germline V gene. V shed 0 bases and J shed 12 bases, with 15 bases lying between them. Written as DNA, the CDR3 is TGTGCCAGCAGTTACTCGGGCAGTCCTCGGCCGTACTTC. Protein product: CASSYSGSPRPYF.

The gene calls are TRBV5-1 and TRBJ2-1; D is possibly TRBD2 (6 bases). Germline values: CDR1 SGHRS, CDR2 YFSETQ. The CDR3 is 14 amino acids. Trimming stripped 1 base from V and 3 bases from J, with 8 bases between. The CDR3 coding sequence is TGCGCCAGCAGCTTGAGCGGGCGCTACAATGAGCAGTTCTTC. The encoded protein is CASSLSGRYNEQFF.

This chain connects TRBV13 to TRBJ1-4, with a possible D match to TRBD1 (5 bases). Trimming shortened V by 3 bases and J by 8 bases, and 19 bases separated the two germline ends. CDR1 PRHDT and CDR2 FYEKMQ come from the germline V gene (reference sequence). The CDR3 sequence is 16 residues long. CDR3 sequence: CASSFYEPGRLEKLFF. CDR3 in DNA: TGTGCCAGCAGCTTTTACGAGCCAGGGAGGCTCGAAAAACTGTTTTTT.

V gene TRBV19 combines with J gene TRBJ1-2, with D tentatively TRBD1 (5 bases). From germline, CDR1 is LNHDA and CDR2 SQIVND (reference sequence). This CDR3 is 13 amino acids long. The V gene lost 7 bases and the J gene lost 4 bases, with 13 bases spanning the gap. The CDR3 loop reads CASTRDGLYGYTF. CDR3 coding DNA: TGTGCCAGTACCCGGGACGGCCTCTATGGCTACACCTTC.

The chain uses TRBV7-9 and TRBJ1-3, with D unclear. Trimming took 0 bases from V and 2 from J, leaving 11 bases between them. Per germline, CDR1 SEHNR and CDR2 FQNEAQ (reference sequence). The CDR3 loop spans 16 amino acids. The chain's CDR3 is CASSLASPITGNTIYF. The CDR3 nucleotides read TGTGCCAGCAGCTTAGCGTCGCCCATAACTGGAAACACCATATATTTT.

The rearrangement links TRBV7-2 to TRBJ1-5; D may be TRBD1 (5 bases). Looked up from germline, CDR1 is SGHTA and CDR2 is FQGNSA. CDR3 length equals 16 residues. With 1 base removed from V and 2 bases from J, the gap between germline ends came to 12 bases. The CDR3 here is CASSLDRGWGNQPQHF. DNA for the CDR3: TGTGCCAGCAGCTTAGATCGGGGCTGGGGCAATCAGCCCCAGCATTTT.

The CDR3 DNA sequence: TGTGCCAGCAGTTACTCACAGGGGATCACAGATACGCAGTATTTT. Translating it yields CASSYSQGITDTQYF. This chain links TRBV6-5 with TRBJ2-3, with 7 nucleotides matching TRBD1. Germline CDR1 reads MNHEY; CDR2 reads SVGAGI. Trimming cost V 0 bases and J 2 bases; bases outside gene matches: 2. This CDR3 has 15 amino acids.

This chain joins TRBV1 and TRBJ1-5. TRBV1 is assigned pseudogene status. The CDR3 is 18 residues long. The CDR3 DNA follows: TGCACCAGCAGCCAACCGCCCCCTGCACCCCATAGCAATCAGCCCCAGCATTTT. This sequence encodes CTSSQPPPAPHSNQPQHF.

This clone was recorded only once. The chain uses TRBV9 and TRBJ1-6, with 7 bases that match TRBD1. CDR3 length equals 15 residues. V was pared by 3 bases and J by 7 bases, with 7 bases of the junction left unmatched. CDR1 and CDR2 from the germline V gene are SGDLS and YYNGEE. The DNA for the CDR3 is TGTGCCAGCAGCGCCTTGACAGGGACCAATTCACCCCTCCACTTT. This gives the protein CASSALTGTNSPLHF.

This clone was recorded once. V is TRBV18 and J is TRBJ1-1; D not resolved. This CDR3 is built from 16 residues. Looked up from germline, CDR1 is KGHSH and CDR2 is LQKENI. The V gene lost 0 bases and the J gene lost 1 base, with 12 bases spanning the gap. CDR3 sequence: CASSPPSAGPNTEAFF. CDR3 DNA: TGTGCCAGCTCACCACCGTCGGCAGGACCGAACACTGAAGCTTTCTTT. The entire variable domain, with the rest obtained from reference TRBV18 and TRBJ1-1, is as follows: NAGVMQNPRHLVRRRGQEARLRCSPMKGHSHVYWYRQLPEEGLKFMVYLQKENIIDESGMPKERFSAEFPKEGPSILRIQQVVRGDSAAYFCASSPPSAGPNTEAFFGQGTRLTVV.